Sequencing of this T cell receptor (beta chain) was carried out in a study of blood T cell repertoires in COVID-19. Germline V CDR1 and CDR2: KGHSH, LQKENI. V lost 6 bases, J lost 7 bases, and 13 bases stayed unmatched. The CDR3 runs 16 residues. Per the original methods: Using reference gene primer amplification, nucleated cell counts were estimated. Sequenced by immunoSEQ multiplex PCR; TCRdb stores in-frame clones only, minus some. The DNA was the basis for D and trimming; V, J and clone size are from that table. The sample has over 70,000 clones, 78% seen once. The sequenced sample was peripheral blood. The chain combines TRBV18 with TRBJ2-1, with 9 nucleotides matching TRBD1. The TCR originated in an older man with COVID-19, enrolled during active disease. In nucleotides, the CDR3 is TGTGCCAGCTCCCGAGGGGACAGGGTAGCGGTAAATGAGCAGTTCTTC. Protein sequence: CASSRGDRVAVNEQFF.